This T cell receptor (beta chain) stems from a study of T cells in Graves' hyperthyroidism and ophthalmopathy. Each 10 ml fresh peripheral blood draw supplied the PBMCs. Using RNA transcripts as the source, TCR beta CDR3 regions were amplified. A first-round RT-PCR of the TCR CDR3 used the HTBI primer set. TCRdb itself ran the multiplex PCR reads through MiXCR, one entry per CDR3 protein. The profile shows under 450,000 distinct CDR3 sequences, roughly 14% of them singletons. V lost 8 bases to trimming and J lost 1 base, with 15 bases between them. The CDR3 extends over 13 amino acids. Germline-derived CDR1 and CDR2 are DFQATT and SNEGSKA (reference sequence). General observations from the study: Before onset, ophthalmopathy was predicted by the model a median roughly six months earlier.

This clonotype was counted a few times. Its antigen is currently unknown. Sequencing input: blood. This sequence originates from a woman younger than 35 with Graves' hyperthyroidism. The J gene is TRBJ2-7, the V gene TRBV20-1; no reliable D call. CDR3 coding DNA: TGCAGTTCCTATGACTTCCTTTCCTACGAGCAGTACTTC. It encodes CSSYDFLSYEQYF.